The 15 T cell receptor beta chains presented below share a single source sample, sequenced in a study of shared clonotypes between healthy human individuals (TCRdb year 2020). The library was built by means of the immunoSEQ multiplex PCR assay. The table comes from immuneACCESS by way of TCRdb, which keeps in-frame sequences with V and J called. Part of the clones is missing from these tables; in studies checked, under half for an unresolved V gene and the rest for unknown reasons. In all, the sample holds about 1.5 million clones, and roughly 96% of those were seen once. Jointly, the top ten make up about 1.2% of the sample. The sample comprised naive CD4+ T cells sorted from blood. Sample cell subset or site, as interpreted from the label and publication: CD45RA+ positively selected. The receptor source for this set is a man aged 25-40 years in good health.

In its sample, this clone was seen once. V is TRBV10-3 and J is TRBJ2-7, with 9 bases aligning to TRBD2. V lost 6 bases and J lost 3; bases outside the gene matches: 6. This CDR3 is built from 14 residues. Germline V CDR1 and CDR2: ENHRY, SYGVKD. CDR3 DNA: TGTGCCATCAGGCAAGCGGGAGGAGACTACGAGCAGTACTTC. This gives the protein CAIRQAGGDYEQYF.

V gene TRBV4-3 combines with J gene TRBJ2-2; D is perhaps TRBD2 (6 bases). Germline values: CDR1 LGHNA, CDR2 YSLEER. CDR3 length: 14 amino acids. The V end was cut by 2 bases, the J end by 5 bases, with 9 bases between. The CDR3 protein is CASSQSSVTGELFF. DNA of the CDR3: TGCGCCAGCAGCCAATCTAGCGTGACCGGGGAGCTGTTTTTT.

The chain combines TRBV9 with TRBJ2-7, with 7 positions matching TRBD1. V was clipped by 0 bases and J by 2 bases; unmatched bases: 5. The CDR3 runs 15 residues. Looked up from germline, CDR1 is SGDLS and CDR2 is YYNGEE. As DNA, the CDR3 is TGTGCCAGCAGCGTAGCTGGGGACAGCACCTACGAGCAGTACTTC. Translation gives CASSVAGDSTYEQYF.

With regard to this clone: This same CDR3 is encoded by further DNA sequences in the sample. DNA for the CDR3: TGCGCCAGCAGCTTGGCCTCCGGGAGCACAGATACGCAGTATTTT. This sequence encodes CASSLASGSTDTQYF. The chain is built from TRBV5-1 and TRBJ2-3; no clear D. The CDR3 totals 15 residues. Germline assignment: CDR1 SGHRS and CDR2 YFSETQ. The V end lost 0 bases, the J end lost 0 bases, and 8 bases lay between the germline ends.

CDR3 coding DNA: TGTGCCAGCAGGCCCGGCCAGGGTACCCCCTACGAGCAGTACTTC. Its protein is CASRPGQGTPYEQYF. The chain links TRBV28 to TRBJ2-7, with TRBD1 as a possible D gene (5 bases). This CDR3 comprises 15 residues. Trimming shortened V by 6 bases and J by 2 bases, and 17 bases separated the two germline ends. Germline CDR1 and CDR2: MDHEN and SYDVKM.

V usage is TRBV20-1 and J usage is TRBJ2-2; maybe TRBD2 (6 bases). Deletions cut 7 bases from V and 5 bases from J, with 8 bases between. In germline, CDR1 is DFQATT, CDR2 SNEGSKA (reference sequence). This CDR3 has 11 amino acids. The CDR3 nucleotides are TGCAGTGTCGGGGGAACCGGGGAGCTGTTTTTT. Translation gives CSVGGTGELFF.

The V gene is TRBV10-3, the J gene TRBJ2-3, with D unresolved. The V end was cut by 6 bases, the J end by 0 bases, with 16 bases between. Germline V lookup: CDR1 ENHRY, CDR2 SYGVKD. This CDR3 has 16 amino acids. CDR3 in DNA: TGTGCCATCAGGATTCCTAGTTCCTCTAGCACAGATACGCAGTATTTT. Encoded protein: CAIRIPSSSSTDTQYF.

The chain has TRBV14 and TRBJ1-6; 9 bases match TRBD1. Germline lookup yields CDR1 SGHDN and CDR2 FVKESK. There are 15 residues in the CDR3. V was clipped by 2 bases and J by 9 bases; unmatched bases: 5. The CDR3 nucleotides are TGTGCCAGCAGCCAATCAACAGGGGGCGGTTCACCCCTCCACTTT. Translation gives CASSQSTGGGSPLHF.

The V and J genes are TRBV10-3 and TRBJ2-7; tentative D call: TRBD1 (6 bases). V lost 6 bases, J lost 2 bases, and 17 bases lay in between. This CDR3 region has 15 residues. CDR1 ENHRY and CDR2 SYGVKD come from the germline V gene. CDR3 protein: CAIRDDRTATYEQYF. As DNA, the CDR3 is TGTGCCATCAGGGATGATAGGACAGCAACCTACGAGCAGTACTTC.

The chain uses TRBV5-1 and TRBJ2-1; 10 bases are shared with TRBD2. Trimming at V came to 4 bases and at J to 8 bases, leaving 15 bases not matched to a gene. The CDR3 covers 17 residues. The V gene's germline CDR1 is SGHRS and CDR2 YFSETQ. CDR3 DNA: TGCGCCAGCAGCCAAGGGACCTCACTAGCGGGAATCCATGAGCAGTTCTTC. This sequence encodes CASSQGTSLAGIHEQFF.

The V and J genes are TRBV19 and TRBJ2-7, with D unresolved. There are 13 residues in the CDR3. CDR1 LNHDA and CDR2 SQIVND come from the germline V gene (reference sequence). Trimming removed 6 bases at V and 3 bases at J, with 12 bases between. CDR3 sequence: CASRSAVGYEQYF. In DNA, the CDR3 is TGTGCCAGTAGGTCTGCGGTTGGCTACGAGCAGTACTTC.

This clone appeared a few times. The chain is built from TRBV7-9 and TRBJ2-2; D remains ambiguous. The germline V gene has CDR1 SEHNR and CDR2 FQNEAQ (reference sequence). V shed 5 bases and J shed 4 bases, with 8 bases lying between them. This CDR3 has 13 amino acids. This chain's CDR3 is CASSRTATGELFF. The CDR3 region has the DNA TGTGCCAGCAGCCGGACGGCCACCGGGGAGCTGTTTTTT. The full variable domain, rest sourced from reference TRBV7-9 and TRBJ2-2, is DTGVSQNPRHKITKRGQNVTFRCDPISEHNRLYWYRQTLGQGPEFLTYFQNEAQLEKSRLLSDRFSAERPKGSFSTLEIQRTEQGDSAMYLCASSRTATGELFFGEGSRLTVL.

The chain joins TRBV18 to TRBJ2-7; no clear D. CDR1 and CDR2 (germline): KGHSH, LQKENI. The CDR3 runs to 15 residues. Trimming cost V 0 bases and J 0 bases, with 9 bases left between them. CDR3 amino acids: CASSPPVRSSYEQYF. The CDR3 nucleotides read TGTGCCAGCTCACCACCGGTCAGGAGCTCCTACGAGCAGTACTTC.

The gene calls are TRBV5-4 and TRBJ2-4, with a weak D call TRBD2 (5 bases). From germline, CDR1 is SGHNT and CDR2 YYREEE (reference sequence). The CDR3 runs 18 residues. V was pared by 3 bases and J by 0 bases, with 19 bases between. Here the CDR3 DNA reads TGTGCCAGCAGCTCGAAAGGAGGTGATCTCCTAGCCAAAAACATTCAGTACTTC. Translation: CASSSKGGDLLAKNIQYF.

J is TRBJ1-5 and V is TRBV7-8; D is uncertain. Trimming took 7 bases from V and 4 from J, leaving 11 bases between them. The CDR3 loop spans 13 amino acids. Germline values: CDR1 SGHVS, CDR2 FQNEAQ. The CDR3 nucleotides are TGTGCCAGCACCCCACTGGGGAATCAGCCCCAGCATTTT. Translated, it gives CASTPLGNQPQHF. Based on the CDR3 plus reference TRBV7-8 and TRBJ1-5, the full variable domain is GAGVSQSPRYKVAKRGQDVALRCDPISGHVSLFWYQQALGQGPEFLTYFQNEAQLDKSGLPSDRFFAERPEGSVSTLKIQRTQQEDSAVYLCASTPLGNQPQHFGDGTRLSIL.